A selection of T cell receptor beta chains follows, all from one sample in a study of neurological immune-mediated disorders. TCRdb used MiXCR to reprocess the 5' RACE reads, holding one entry per CDR3 protein. The profile shows roughly 10,000 distinct CDR3 sequences, 20% to 25% of them singletons. Sequenced input: CD8+ T cells from blood. These receptors were collected from a woman aged 40 to 49 with multiple sclerosis. Each CDR3 is given with its conserved first and last residue. The D gene is left open where the match is weak. Clone size, where shown, is once, few, many, or a class for clones that have expanded.

NA	medium-sized	TRBV9	TRBJ1-4	TGTGCCAGCAGCGCCGAATCGGGGAGCGAAAAACTGTTTTTT	CASSAESGSEKLFF
NA	medium-sized	TRBV29-1	TRBJ2-3	TGCAGCGCCCCTCTGGGATATCTGGGAACAGATACGCAGTATTTT	CSAPLGYLGTDTQYF
TRBD1	NA	TRBV4-1	TRBJ2-7	TGCGCCAGCCAAGGTTTTTTAGGACAGGCCTACGAGCAGTACTTC	CASQGFLGQAYEQYF
TRBD2	NA	TRBV6-5	TRBJ2-1	TGTGCCAGCAGTTACTCACTAGCGGGGATTAGTAATGAGCAGTTCTTC	CASSYSLAGISNEQFF
NA	many	TRBV4-1	TRBJ2-5	TGCGCCAGCAGCCAAGTAGGAGCGTTTGAGACCCAGTACTTC	CASSQVGAFETQYF
NA	NA	TRBV9	TRBJ2-1	TGTGCCAGCAGCGATATAGACAATGAGCAGTTCTTC	CASSDIDNEQFF
TRBD2	NA	TRBV20-1	TRBJ2-1	TGCAGTGCTAGAAGGACTAGCGGGGGGATGTTGCAGTTCTTC	CSARRTSGGMLQFF
NA	few	TRBV10-3	TRBJ2-2	TGTGCCATCAGTGAGTCCGAAACCGGGGAGCTGTTTTTT	CAISESETGELFF
NA	many	TRBV7-7	TRBJ1-6	TGTGCCAGCAGCTTAGGGGGAGGGAATTCACCCCTCCACTTT	CASSLGGGNSPLHF
NA	medium-sized	TRBV4-1	TRBJ2-5	TGCGCCAGCAGCCAATGGGCGGGGCAAGAGACCCAGTACTTC	CASSQWAGQETQYF